The T cell receptor (beta chain) under discussion was sequenced for a study of blood T cell repertoires in COVID-19. The overall study: Acute and convalescent COVID-19 samples came from the United States, Italy and Spain. T cells, B-cell-depleted T cells, or PBMCs provided the cDNA or gDNA that served as material.

Assay used: immunoSEQ multiplex PCR; TCRdb lists only in-frame clones, some missing. The table has about 72,000 clones, around 84% seen once. CDR3 length: 16 amino acids. The V gene's germline CDR1 is SGHRS and CDR2 YFSETQ. V lost 0 bases and J 2 bases, leaving 13 bases between the germline ends. V gene TRBV5-1 combines with J gene TRBJ2-3, with D possibly being TRBD2 (5 bases). The sample taken for sequencing was peripheral blood. This TCR was sampled from a man in his 70s with active or convalescent COVID-19. The CDR3 DNA sequence: TGCGCCAGCAGCTTGGGGGCGACTACCCTCACAGATACGCAGTATTTT. The encoded protein is CASSLGATTLTDTQYF.